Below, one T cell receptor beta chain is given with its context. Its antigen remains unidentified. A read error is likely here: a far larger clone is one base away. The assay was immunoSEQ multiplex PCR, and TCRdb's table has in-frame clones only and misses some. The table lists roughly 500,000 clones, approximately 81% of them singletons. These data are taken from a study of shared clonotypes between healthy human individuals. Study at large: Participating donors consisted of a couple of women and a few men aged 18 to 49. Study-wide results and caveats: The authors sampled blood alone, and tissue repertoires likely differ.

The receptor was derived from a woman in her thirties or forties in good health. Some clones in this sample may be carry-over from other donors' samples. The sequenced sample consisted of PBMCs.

The CDR3 DNA sequence: TGTGCCGGTGCTACGGGCGTTGGGGGCTACACCTTC. This sequence encodes CAGATGVGGYTF. This sequence joins TRBV6-5 and TRBJ1-2; D is uncertain. V was cut by 11 bases and J by 8 bases, with 18 bases left in between. CDR1 MNHEY and CDR2 SVGAGI come from the germline V gene. This CDR3 is built from 12 residues.